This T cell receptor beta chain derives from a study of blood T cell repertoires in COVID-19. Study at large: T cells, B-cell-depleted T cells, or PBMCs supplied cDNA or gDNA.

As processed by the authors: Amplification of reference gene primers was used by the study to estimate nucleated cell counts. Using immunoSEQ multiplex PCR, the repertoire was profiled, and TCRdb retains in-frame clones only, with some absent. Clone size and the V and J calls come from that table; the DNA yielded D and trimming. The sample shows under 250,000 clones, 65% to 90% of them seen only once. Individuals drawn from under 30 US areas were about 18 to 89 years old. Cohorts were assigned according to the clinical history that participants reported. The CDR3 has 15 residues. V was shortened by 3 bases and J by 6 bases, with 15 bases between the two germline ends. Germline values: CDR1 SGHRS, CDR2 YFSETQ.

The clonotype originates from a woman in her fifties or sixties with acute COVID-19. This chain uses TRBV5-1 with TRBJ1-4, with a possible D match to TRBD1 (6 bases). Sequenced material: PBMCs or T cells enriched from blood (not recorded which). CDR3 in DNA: TGCGCCAGCAGCTCAGGGGCCCGGGGGGATGAAAAACTGTTTTTT. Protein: CASSSGARGDEKLFF.